Detailed here is one TCR beta chain. The data were obtained in a study of T cell changes during pregnancy in multiple sclerosis. Germline lookup yields CDR1 MNHEY and CDR2 SMNVEV (reference sequence). V lost 1 base and J 0 bases, leaving 4 bases between the germline ends. The CDR3 loop spans 15 amino acids. Generated by immunoSEQ multiplex PCR, the TCRdb table keeps only in-frame clones and is missing some. Here the sample spans around 70,000 clones, more than 80% being singletons. The sample was peripheral blood, taken in the second trimester of pregnancy. The source is a female donor with multiple sclerosis, enrolled in a pregnancy study. The chain links TRBV27 to TRBJ2-6; D uncertain. Here the CDR3 DNA reads TGTGCCAGCAGTTTATTGAGCTCTGGGGCCAACGTCCTGACTTTC. It specifies CASSLLSSGANVLTF.